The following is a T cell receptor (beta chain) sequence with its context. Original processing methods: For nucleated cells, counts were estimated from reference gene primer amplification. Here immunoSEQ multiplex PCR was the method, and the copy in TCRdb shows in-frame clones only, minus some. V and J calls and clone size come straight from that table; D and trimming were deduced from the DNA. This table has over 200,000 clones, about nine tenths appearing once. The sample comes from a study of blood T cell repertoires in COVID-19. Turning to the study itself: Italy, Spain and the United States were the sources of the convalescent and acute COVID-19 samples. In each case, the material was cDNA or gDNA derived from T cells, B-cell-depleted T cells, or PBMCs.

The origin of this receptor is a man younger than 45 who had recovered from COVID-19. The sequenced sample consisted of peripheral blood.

The CDR3 nucleotides read TGTGCCACCAGTGGCGGCAGCTACGAGCAGTACTTC. Protein product: CATSGGSYEQYF. J is TRBJ2-7 and V is TRBV24-1, with D uncertain. CDR1 and CDR2 (germline): KGHDR, SFDVKD. With 5 bases removed from V and 3 bases from J, the gap between germline ends came to 7 bases. CDR3 length equals 12 residues.